This T cell receptor (beta chain) was sequenced for a study of shared clonotypes between healthy human individuals (dated by TCRdb to the early 2020s). About the full investigation: Three men and two women, aged 18 to 49 years, made up the cohort. Different laboratories and diverse techniques were used to prepare libraries and sequence TCR repertoires, to increase sequencing depth and limit assay-specific biases. Between about 0.8 and 9.5 billion PBMCs per donor were obtained by leukapheresis. Blood TCR repertoires of a handful of healthy adults were deeply sequenced to estimate repertoire size and the extent of clonotype sharing between individuals. For each donor, CD4 naive and CD4 memory were each given three plates, CD8 naive was given two plates, and CD8 memory was given one plate.

Findings and caveats that apply to the study as a whole: Naive subsets generally had larger estimated clonotype richness than memory subsets. Incomplete sequencing was indicated by rarefaction of sorted-subset datasets, despite the large sequencing depth. Compared with non-shared clonotypes, the clonotypes found in all four sorted-subset donors had higher generation probabilities. Sampling was restricted to blood, and TCR repertoires in tissues likely differ from the TCR repertoires found in blood. About 4.5% of naive CD4, around 4% of naive CD8, around 2.3% of memory CD4, and about 0.4% of memory CD8 clonotypes were shared across four donors. Because the study included only a small number of donors, the genetic and exposure-history diversity represented was limited. Pairwise subsampling indicated that sequencing depth was expected to affect the degree of clonotype sharing among donors.

TCR CDR3 regions were amplified from genomic DNA by multiplex PCR using the deep immunoSEQ assay. Genomic DNA extracted from each cell subset was distributed evenly over all wells of several immunoSEQ 96-well plates, and each plate served as one replicate. Each replicate PCR for sorted subsets received roughly 0.2 ug genomic DNA, equal to 28,000 or so T cell genomes. Purified libraries were measured with a Qubit 3.0 fluorometer, size-checked on a Bioanalyzer 2100, and measured again with the KAPA Library Quantification kit. Each immunoSEQ 96-well plate was sequenced on its own single-read 150-cycle Illumina NextSeq 550 flow cell. The authors' pipeline ran thus. Because the immunoSEQ output held only junctional sequences and lacked quality scores, the filtering could not match the filtering applied to full-length reads. Sequences were annotated with PyIR, a Python wrapper for IgBLAST v1.9, using IMGT germline references to assign V/J genes and CDR3. Reads were filtered out if the reads had weak V/J assignments (E-value above 1e-6), no CDR3, stop codons, out-of-frame junctions, or ambiguous translated residues. A V3J clonotype was defined by an identical inferred V gene, J gene, and CDR3 amino acid sequence. Percentage overlap between repertoires was computed as shared unique clonotypes divided by the size of the smaller repertoire. Richness of each repertoire was evaluated using RTK rarefaction, the Chao1 estimator, and Recon v2.1 estimates of unobserved clonotypes. Generation probabilities for all TCRbeta clonotypes obtained by the gDNA method from a handful of donors were computed using OLGA. TCRdb obtained this table from immuneACCESS and retained in-frame rearrangements with V and J assigned. These tables miss some clones; where compared with another copy, unresolved V genes account for less than half of the shortfall, and the remainder is unexplained. V, J and clone size are those of that table, while D and trimming were read from the DNA. This sample comprises about 2 million clones, 85% to 95% of them detected only once. The ten largest clones take up 0.1% to 0.15% of the sample.

Donors were healthy HIV-negative adults with no recently reported acute infections or vaccinations. All donors were Caucasian adults living in Nashville, Tennessee, USA. CD4+ T cells were enriched by magnetic negative selection, after which naive cells were positively selected on CD45RA and the negative fraction was taken as the memory subset. After blood collection by leukapheresis, PBMCs were isolated using Ficoll-Histopaque density gradient centrifugation and then cryopreserved in the vapor phase of liquid nitrogen. Purity and quantity of every magnetically sorted T cell population were checked by analytical flow cytometry. Genomic DNA was isolated from each sorted fraction and quantified by UV absorbance on a Nanodrop 2000c. From the cysteine up to the phenylalanine, the CDR3 has a length of 17 residues. The read is trimmed to its CDR3 DNA, 51 bases read in frame from base 1. The germline V gene yields SNHLY for CDR1 and FYNNEI for CDR2. V ends up 5 bases short and J 2 bases short, with an unmatched junction base count of 10.

Remarks on this clone: What this receptor recognizes is not known. No per-base quality is available; no much larger clone lies one base away.

The TCR sequence derives from a man younger than 35 in good health. Recombination joined TRBV2 with TRBJ2-2, with 8 bases matching TRBD2. Sample: naive CD4+ T cells sorted from blood. The cell subset or site label, as the study defines it: CD45RA+ positively selected. At the DNA level, the sequence is TGTGCCAGCAGTTTTTTAGGACTAGCCTCTAACACCGGGGAGCTGTTTTTT. Translated, this gives CASSFLGLASNTGELFF.